Each of the 28 T cell receptor beta chains below was sequenced from the same sample in a study of T cells in localized non-small cell lung cancer. Only in-frame clones appear in the TCRdb table, and some are missing; sequencing was by immunoSEQ multiplex PCR. The repertoire consists of 11,000 or so clones, with 85% occurring once and the leading ten covering 22%. The specimen comprised peripheral blood, sampled before any cancer treatment. The receptors here all came from a male donor older than 55 with stage I lung adenocarcinoma.

This clone was found a few times. This sequence joins TRBV15 and TRBJ1-1; 8 bases agree with TRBD1. The V gene end was trimmed by 1 base and the J gene end by 6 bases; junction bases not matched to a gene: 10. The CDR3 sequence is 16 residues long. Germline CDR1 is LNHNV and CDR2 is YYDKDF (reference sequence). CDR3 amino acids: CATSRGNDRGDPEAFF. DNA of the CDR3: TGTGCCACCAGCAGAGGCAATGACAGGGGAGATCCTGAAGCTTTCTTT.

This chain connects TRBV7-2 to TRBJ2-5; D gene uncertain. The length of the CDR3 is 14 residues. Germline V lookup: CDR1 SGHTA, CDR2 FQGNSA. V lost 4 bases to trimming and J lost 5 bases, with 14 bases between them. The CDR3 protein is CASSSPNPWETQYF. DNA of the CDR3: TGTGCCAGCAGCTCACCAAACCCCTGGGAGACCCAGTACTTC.

The CDR3 region is CASSFQGGQETQYF. Written as DNA, the CDR3 is TGTGCCAGCAGTTTCCAGGGGGGCCAAGAGACCCAGTACTTC. The J gene is TRBJ2-5, the V gene TRBV28; the D gene is possibly TRBD1 (7 bases). CDR1 and CDR2 from the germline V gene are MDHEN and SYDVKM. The CDR3 spans 14 residues. V was shortened by 3 bases and J by 1 base, with 9 bases between the two germline ends.

The chain links TRBV14 to TRBJ1-1; no clear D gene. Germline V gene lookup returns CDR1 SGHDN and CDR2 FVKESK. This CDR3 comprises 13 residues. V was pared by 4 bases and J by 6 bases, with 12 bases between. In DNA, the CDR3 is TGTGCCAGCAGCCGGAATCGAGGTTCTGAAGCTTTCTTT. Translating it yields CASSRNRGSEAFF.

The rearrangement uses TRBV7-2 and TRBJ2-6; D possibly corresponds to TRBD2 (6 bases). The CDR3 totals 17 residues. Trimming stripped 5 bases from V and 0 bases from J, with 14 bases between. Per the germline V gene, CDR1 is SGHTA and CDR2 is FQGNSA. The CDR3 reads CASSPGDGFSGANVLTF. In DNA, the CDR3 is TGTGCCAGCAGCCCGGGGGACGGATTCTCTGGGGCCAACGTCCTGACTTTC.

V gene TRBV29-1 combines with J gene TRBJ2-2, with 9 bases that match TRBD1. The CDR3 loop spans 13 amino acids. Trimming took 7 bases from V and 5 from J; bases not matched to a gene: 5. The germline V gene has CDR1 SQVTM and CDR2 ANQGSEA. The CDR3 DNA sequence: TGCAGCGGGACGGGGACAGGGACCGGGGAGCTGTTTTTT. Translating it yields CSGTGTGTGELFF.

In its sample, this clone was seen a few times. The chain links TRBV7-2 to TRBJ1-1; 7 nucleotides line up with TRBD1. The CDR3 length is 16 residues. Trimming removed 2 bases from V and 0 bases from J; junction bases left unmatched: 6. Germline CDR1 reads SGHTA; CDR2 reads FQGNSA. The DNA of the CDR3 is TGTGCCAGCAGCTTACAAGACAGGGCCATGAACACTGAAGCTTTCTTT. Its translation is CASSLQDRAMNTEAFF.

V and J are TRBV7-9 and TRBJ2-1, with 9 bases fitting TRBD2. Per the germline V gene, CDR1 is SEHNR and CDR2 is FQNEAQ (reference sequence). This CDR3 has 16 residues. V shed 5 bases, J shed 6 bases, and the junction held 11 bases outside the gene matches. CDR3 DNA: TGTGCCAGCAGCCTAGGGGACGGCGGGAGGGGCAATGAGCAGTTCTTC. Translation gives CASSLGDGGRGNEQFF.

A single count supports this clone. The rearrangement uses TRBV19 and TRBJ2-5, with 9 bases identical to TRBD2. CDR1 is LNHDA and CDR2 is SQIVND in the germline V gene (reference sequence). Losses at the gene ends were 3 bases for V and 7 bases for J; bases not matched to a gene: 6. CDR3 length equals 14 residues. This CDR3 reads CASSMRGLAGTQYF. DNA for the CDR3: TGTGCCAGTAGTATGCGGGGACTAGCAGGGACCCAGTACTTC.

This rearrangement joins TRBV27 to TRBJ2-5; no definite D call. The germline gives CDR1 MNHEY, CDR2 SMNVEV (reference sequence). The CDR3 loop spans 13 amino acids. Trimming shortened V by 2 bases and J by 1 base, and 5 bases separated the two germline ends. As DNA, the CDR3 is TGTGCCAGCAGTTTACGCCGCCAAGAGACCCAGTACTTC. Translation: CASSLRRQETQYF.

The gene calls are TRBV11-2 and TRBJ2-1; D is possibly TRBD1 (7 bases). Trimming removed 3 bases at V and 10 bases at J, with 13 bases between. The germline V gene encodes CDR1 SGHAT and CDR2 FQNNGV. The CDR3 is 13 amino acids. The CDR3 spells CASSLEGAREQFF. The CDR3 DNA sequence: TGTGCCAGCAGCTTGGAGGGGGCGCGAGAGCAGTTCTTC.

The chain is built from TRBV5-6 and TRBJ1-6; D is unclear. The V end was cut by 4 bases, the J end by 7 bases, with 15 bases between. CDR3 length: 15 amino acids. Germline V CDR1 and CDR2: SGHDT, YYEEEE. The DNA of the CDR3 is TGTGCCAGCAGCAAAGACCCGGGAGGCAATTCACCCCTCCACTTT. It codes for CASSKDPGGNSPLHF. Combining the CDR3 with reference TRBV5-6 and TRBJ1-6 gives the whole variable domain DAGVTQSPTHLIKTRGQQVTLRCSPKSGHDTVSWYQQALGQGPQFIFQYYEEEERQRGNFPDRFSGHQFPNYSSELNVNALLLGDSALYLCASSKDPGGNSPLHFGNGTRLTVT.

This clone has only a few counts. CDR3 nucleotide sequence: TGCGCCAGCAGCCAAGAGGGGACTGGCTATTCACCCCTCCACTTT. It yields the protein CASSQEGTGYSPLHF. The chain is built from TRBV4-3 and TRBJ1-6, with D perhaps TRBD1 (5 bases). V lost 0 bases and J 8 bases, leaving 11 bases between the germline ends. CDR3 length: 15 amino acids. The germline V gene encodes CDR1 LGHNA and CDR2 YSLEER.

The chain is built from TRBV4-3 and TRBJ2-2, with 9 nucleotides matching TRBD2. The CDR3 covers 17 residues. Germline values: CDR1 LGHNA, CDR2 YSLEER. Trimming took 0 bases from V and 3 from J; bases not matched to a gene: 5. Here the CDR3 DNA reads TGCGCCAGCAGCCAAGATAAGCGGGGGGACTACACCGGGGAGCTGTTTTTT. This gives the protein CASSQDKRGDYTGELFF.

The chain employs TRBV6-4 and TRBJ2-1, with a weak D call TRBD2 (5 bases). The germline V gene has CDR1 MRHNA and CDR2 SNTAGT. The CDR3 covers 16 residues. The V end lost 0 bases, the J end lost 0 bases, and 9 bases lay between the germline ends. In DNA form, the CDR3 reads TGTGCCAGCAGTGACTCGATTGCGGGCTCCTACAATGAGCAGTTCTTC. This sequence encodes CASSDSIAGSYNEQFF.

This clone was seen only once. This chain uses TRBV7-2 with TRBJ2-5, with 14 nucleotides matching TRBD2. V shed 5 bases, J shed 4 bases, and the junction held 3 bases outside the gene matches. Looked up from germline, CDR1 is SGHTA and CDR2 is FQGNSA. The CDR3 runs 15 residues. CDR3 amino acids: CASSTGTSGGETQYF. DNA for the CDR3: TGTGCCAGCAGCACCGGGACTAGCGGGGGAGAGACCCAGTACTTC.

This chain connects TRBV2 to TRBJ1-4; D not resolved. Trimming shortened V by 0 bases and J by 7 bases, and 12 bases separated the two germline ends. Germline CDR1 is SNHLY and CDR2 is FYNNEI. The CDR3 sequence is 15 residues long. The DNA for the CDR3 is TGTGCCAGCAGTGAAGCGGGCGTTGCAACTGAAAAACTGTTTTTT. Amino acids: CASSEAGVATEKLFF. The whole variable domain, filled in from reference TRBV2 and TRBJ1-4, reads EPEVTQTPSHQVTQMGQEVILRCVPISNHLYFYWYRQILGQKVEFLVSFYNNEISEKSEIFDDQFSVERPDGSNFTLKIRSTKLEDSAMYFCASSEAGVATEKLFFGSGTQLSVL.

The table lists this clone with a count of one. This chain links TRBV7-9 with TRBJ1-1; 7 bases are a match to TRBD1. Germline CDR1 and CDR2: SEHNR and FQNEAQ (reference sequence). The V gene end was trimmed by 7 bases and the J gene end by 6 bases; junction bases not matched to a gene: 5. CDR3 length: 12 amino acids. The DNA of the CDR3 is TGTGCCAGCAACAAAGGGGGCTCTGAAGCTTTCTTT. This sequence encodes CASNKGGSEAFF. Full variable domain (remainder filled in from reference TRBV7-9 and TRBJ1-1): DTGVSQNPRHKITKRGQNVTFRCDPISEHNRLYWYRQTLGQGPEFLTYFQNEAQLEKSRLLSDRFSAERPKGSFSTLEIQRTEQGDSAMYLCASNKGGSEAFFGQGTRLTVV.

The table lists this clone with a few counts. This chain connects TRBV6-6 to TRBJ1-5, with D hard to call. Germline CDR1 and CDR2: MNHNY and SVGAGI (reference sequence). Trimming shortened V by 0 bases and J by 0 bases, and 3 bases separated the two germline ends. The CDR3 is 14 residues long. This chain's CDR3 is CASSYSSSNQPQHF. As DNA, the CDR3 is TGTGCCAGCAGTTACTCGAGTAGCAATCAGCCCCAGCATTTT.

V and J are TRBV9 and TRBJ1-2; D gene unclear. Germline V gene sequence: CDR1 SGDLS, CDR2 YYNGEE. The CDR3 sequence is 14 residues long. Trimming took off 0 bases at V and 4 bases at J, with 10 bases between the two ends. DNA of the CDR3: TGTGCCAGCAGCGTAGATGGGCCTCTCTATGGCTACACCTTC. Its translation: CASSVDGPLYGYTF.

The chain links TRBV6-5 to TRBJ2-7; the D is unclear. CDR1 and CDR2 (germline): MNHEY, SVGAGI. V was clipped by 8 bases and J by 2 bases, with 7 bases between them. The CDR3 is 11 residues long. The CDR3 bases are TGTGCCAGCGGCCAAACCTACGAGCAGTACTTC. This gives the protein CASGQTYEQYF.

The chain couples TRBV7-6 to TRBJ2-1, with D perhaps matching TRBD2 (6 bases). With 1 base removed from V and 1 base from J, the gap between germline ends came to 11 bases. Germline V lookup: CDR1 SGHVS, CDR2 FNYEAQ. The CDR3 covers 16 residues. The CDR3: CASSLGMGRSYNEQFF. In DNA, the CDR3 is TGTGCCAGCAGCTTAGGAATGGGGAGGTCCTACAATGAGCAGTTCTTC. Looking up the rest from reference TRBV7-6 and TRBJ2-1 gives the full variable domain: GAGVSQSPRYKVTKRGQDVALRCDPISGHVSLYWYRQALGQGPEFLTYFNYEAQQDKSGLPNDRFSAERPEGSISTLTIQRTEQRDSAMYRCASSLGMGRSYNEQFFGPGTRLTVL.

The J gene is TRBJ2-7, the V gene TRBV7-2, with TRBD2 matching over 7 bases. This CDR3 is 15 amino acids long. The germline CDR1 and CDR2 sequences are SGHTA and FQGNSA. J gave up 5 bases and V 1 base, and 8 bases lay outside the gene matches. CDR3 nucleotides: TGTGCCAGCAGCTTAGACGGGGGGACTACTCACGAGCAGTACTTC. Encoded protein: CASSLDGGTTHEQYF.

This clone was found a few times. The chain carries TRBV30 and TRBJ1-4; D gene uncertain. Trimming left V 4 bases short and J 14 bases short, with 17 bases between. Per the germline V gene, CDR1 is GTSNPN and CDR2 is SVGIG (reference sequence). The CDR3 has 12 residues. The CDR3 is CAWKNHAVRLFF. The DNA for the CDR3 is TGTGCCTGGAAGAACCACGCGGTGAGGCTGTTTTTT. The whole variable domain, remainder taken from reference TRBV30 and TRBJ1-4, is SQTIHQWPATLVQPVGSPLSLECTVEGTSNPNLYWYRQAAGRGLQLLFYSVGIGQISSEVPQNLSASRPQDRQFILSSKKLLLSDSGFYLCAWKNHAVRLFFGSGTQLSVL.

The chain has TRBV9 and TRBJ1-4, with a tentative D call TRBD1 (6 bases). Germline loops: CDR1 SGDLS, CDR2 YYNGEE. The CDR3 totals 16 residues. V lost 3 bases, J lost 7 bases, and 19 bases lay in between. CDR3 coding DNA: TGTGCCAGCAGCGAGGGTCACAGGGCGACGGGTGAAAAACTGTTTTTT. As protein: CASSEGHRATGEKLFF. Supplemented by reference TRBV9 and TRBJ1-4, the full variable domain reads DSGVTQTPKHLITATGQRVTLRCSPRSGDLSVYWYQQSLDQGLQFLIQYYNGEERAKGNILERFSAQQFPDLHSELNLSSLELGDSALYFCASSEGHRATGEKLFFGSGTQLSVL.

The chain is built from TRBV28 and TRBJ2-1; possibly TRBD1 or TRBD2 for D (5 bases each). V shed 7 bases and J shed 2 bases, with 30 bases lying between them. CDR1 is MDHEN and CDR2 is SYDVKM in the germline V gene. The CDR3 is 20 amino acids. The CDR3 nucleotides are TGTGCCAGCAACGGGGAGCATTCGAATACCGGGACCCCAACCTACAATGAGCAGTTCTTC. Its translation: CASNGEHSNTGTPTYNEQFF.

For the CDR3, the DNA is TGTGCCAGCAGCTTACCGGAGTCTATGAACACTGAAGCTTTCTTT. It translates to CASSLPESMNTEAFF. This chain links TRBV5-6 with TRBJ1-1; D gene uncertain. This CDR3 contains 15 residues. V shed 2 bases and J shed 0 bases, with 11 bases lying between them. The germline CDR1 and CDR2 sequences are SGHDT and YYEEEE. Full variable domain (remainder filled in from reference TRBV5-6 and TRBJ1-1): DAGVTQSPTHLIKTRGQQVTLRCSPKSGHDTVSWYQQALGQGPQFIFQYYEEEERQRGNFPDRFSGHQFPNYSSELNVNALLLGDSALYLCASSLPESMNTEAFFGQGTRLTVV.

The chain uses TRBV9 and TRBJ2-7; tentative D call: TRBD1 (6 bases). Germline V CDR1 and CDR2: SGDLS, YYNGEE. The CDR3 spans 15 residues. Deletions cut 0 bases from V and 3 bases from J, with 13 bases between. CDR3: CASSVAAGASYEQYF. For the CDR3, the DNA is TGTGCCAGCAGCGTAGCTGCAGGGGCGAGCTACGAGCAGTACTTC.